This T cell receptor (beta chain) was recorded in a study of tumor-infiltrating lymphocytes in primary liver carcinoma. Notes on the study in general: Tumors had a top-250-clone fraction that was significantly higher than blood (p = 0.039). All five tumor regions shared only about 7.5-24% of top clones.

Points on this clonotype: The antigen is not known. Because it lacks the conserved phenylalanine or tryptophan at the end, this CDR3 is likely a read error.

Investigators took RNA and DNA out together from roughly 18-30 mg of unsorted bulk tissue. No patient had received treatment, and all had chronic HBV infection. Sampling targeted five separate regions of each tumor, which included the tumor centre. With around 520 ng total RNA as template and a constant-region primer, TCR beta cDNA was made. Employing slightly modified ARM-PCR, three nested multiplex PCR rounds were run, and these gave rise to the TCR beta libraries. TRBV1-TRBV30 forward primers paired with a C-beta reverse primer drove the first two PCR rounds, roughly 10 cycles each. TCRdb reanalysed the multiplex PCR reads using MiXCR and keeps one entry per CDR3 protein. Of 100,000 to 150,000 distinct CDR3 sequences listed, roughly three fifths are singletons. The CDR3 contains 17 residues. Germline CDR1 and CDR2: MDHEN and SYDVKM. V was pared by 7 bases and J by 5 bases, with 13 bases of the junction left unmatched.

The clonotype was recovered from a woman between 55 and 75 years old with primary liver carcinoma and hepatitis B virus infection. The gene calls are TRBV28 and TRBJ1-5; TRBD1 matches at 11 bases. Sequencing was done on a sample of liver tumor tissue from sampling region 3. Noted subset: tumor region T3, left-lateral pole. The CDR3 nucleotides are TGTGCCAGCACTAGAAGCTGGGACAGGGGGGGCCATCAGCCCCAGCATCTT. Translated: CASTRSWDRGGHQPQHL.